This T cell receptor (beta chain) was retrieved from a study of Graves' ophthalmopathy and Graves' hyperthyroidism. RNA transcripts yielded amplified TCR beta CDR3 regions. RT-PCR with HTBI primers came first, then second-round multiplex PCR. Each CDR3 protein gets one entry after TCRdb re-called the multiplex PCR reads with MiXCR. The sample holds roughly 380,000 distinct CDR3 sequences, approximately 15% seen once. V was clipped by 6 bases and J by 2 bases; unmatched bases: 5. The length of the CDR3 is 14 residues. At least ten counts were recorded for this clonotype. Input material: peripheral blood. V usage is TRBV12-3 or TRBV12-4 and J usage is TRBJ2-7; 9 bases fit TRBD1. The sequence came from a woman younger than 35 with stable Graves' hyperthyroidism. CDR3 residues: CASSQGQGPYEQYF. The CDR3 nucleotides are TGTGCCAGCAGCCAGGGACAGGGACCCTACGAGCAGTACTTC.